This T cell receptor beta chain was recorded in a study of PD-1 blockade in mismatch repair-deficient tumors. Study details: Patients had 12 mismatch repair-deficient cancer types, all previously treated and progressing. Study-level results: Rapid post-treatment expansion, then contraction, generally preceding radiologic response, marked tumor-resident clones.

The germline V gene has CDR1 SGHRS and CDR2 YFSETQ. The CDR3 is 16 residues long. Trimming took off 4 bases at V and 2 bases at J, with 15 bases between the two ends. About this clone itself: Its antigen is unknown.

The data were produced by immunoSEQ multiplex PCR, yet TCRdb's version contains in-frame clones alone and is incomplete. The sample lists 100,000 to 150,000 clones; roughly 86% were seen once. Every patient had mismatch repair deficiency by PCR or immunohistochemistry. The source is an adult with mismatch repair-deficient cancer. The chain combines TRBV5-1 with TRBJ2-2, with D maybe TRBD1 (5 bases). The specimen was peripheral blood, collected 44 weeks after starting pembrolizumab. The CDR3 nucleotides are TGCGCCAGCAGCCTGGGTTTGGGGCTTAACACCGGGGAGCTGTTTTTT. Encoded protein: CASSLGLGLNTGELFF.